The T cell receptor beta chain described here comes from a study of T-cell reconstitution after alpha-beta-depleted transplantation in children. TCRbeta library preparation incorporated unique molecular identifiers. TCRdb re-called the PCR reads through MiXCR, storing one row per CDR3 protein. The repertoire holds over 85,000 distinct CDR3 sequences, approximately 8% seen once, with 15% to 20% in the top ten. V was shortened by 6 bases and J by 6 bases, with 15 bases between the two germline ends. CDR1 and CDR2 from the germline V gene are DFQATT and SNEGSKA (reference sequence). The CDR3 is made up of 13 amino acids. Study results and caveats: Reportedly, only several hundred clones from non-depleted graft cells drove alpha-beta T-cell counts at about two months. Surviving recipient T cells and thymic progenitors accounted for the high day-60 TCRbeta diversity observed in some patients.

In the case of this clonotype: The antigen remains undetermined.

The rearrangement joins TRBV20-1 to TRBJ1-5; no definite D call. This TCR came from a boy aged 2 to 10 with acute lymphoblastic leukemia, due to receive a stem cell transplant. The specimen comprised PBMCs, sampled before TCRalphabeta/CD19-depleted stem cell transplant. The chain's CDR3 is CSAVSIRGQPQHF. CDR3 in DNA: TGCAGTGCCGTTTCGATAAGAGGTCAGCCCCAGCATTTT.